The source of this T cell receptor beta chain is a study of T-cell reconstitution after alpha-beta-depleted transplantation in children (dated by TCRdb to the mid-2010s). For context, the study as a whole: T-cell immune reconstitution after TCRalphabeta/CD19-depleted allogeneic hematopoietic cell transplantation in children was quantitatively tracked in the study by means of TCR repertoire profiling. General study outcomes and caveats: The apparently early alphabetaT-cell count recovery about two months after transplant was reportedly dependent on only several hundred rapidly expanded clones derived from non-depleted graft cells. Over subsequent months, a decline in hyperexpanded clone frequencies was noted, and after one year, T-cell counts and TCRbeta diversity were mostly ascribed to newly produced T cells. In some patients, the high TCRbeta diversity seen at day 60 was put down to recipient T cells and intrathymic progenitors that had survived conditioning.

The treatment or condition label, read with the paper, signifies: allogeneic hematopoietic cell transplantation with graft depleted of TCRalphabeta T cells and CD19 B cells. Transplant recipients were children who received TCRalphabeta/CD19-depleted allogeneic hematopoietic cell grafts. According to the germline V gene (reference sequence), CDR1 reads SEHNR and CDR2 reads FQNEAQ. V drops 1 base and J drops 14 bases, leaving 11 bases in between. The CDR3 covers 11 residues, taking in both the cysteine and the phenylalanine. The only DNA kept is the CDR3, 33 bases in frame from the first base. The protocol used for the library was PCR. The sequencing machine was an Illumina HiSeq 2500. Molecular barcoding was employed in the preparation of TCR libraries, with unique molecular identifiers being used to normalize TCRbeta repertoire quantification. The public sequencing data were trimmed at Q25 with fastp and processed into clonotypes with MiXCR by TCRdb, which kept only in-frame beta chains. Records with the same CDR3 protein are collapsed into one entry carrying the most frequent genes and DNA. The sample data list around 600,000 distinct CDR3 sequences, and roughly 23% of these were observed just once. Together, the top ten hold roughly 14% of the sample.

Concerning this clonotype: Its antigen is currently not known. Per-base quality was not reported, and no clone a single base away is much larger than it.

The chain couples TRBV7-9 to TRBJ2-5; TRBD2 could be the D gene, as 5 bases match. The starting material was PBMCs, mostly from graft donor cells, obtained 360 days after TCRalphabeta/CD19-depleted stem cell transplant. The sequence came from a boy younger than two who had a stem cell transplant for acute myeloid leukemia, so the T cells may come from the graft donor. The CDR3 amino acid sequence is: CASSLEGVFYF. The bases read TGTGCCAGCAGCTTAGAGGGAGTATTTTACTTC.